Listed below are T cell receptor beta chains from one sample, sequenced in a study of cytomegalovirus exposure and HLA in healthy donors. The table came from immunoSEQ multiplex PCR; TCRdb's copy has only in-frame clones and leaves some out. This table holds some 65,000 clones, 70% to 85% found once. Source material: PBMCs. Receptors were obtained from a girl between 5 and 17 years old in good health and CMV-seropositive. CDR3s include the opening cysteine and the closing phenylalanine or tryptophan. The order of the fields is V gene, D gene, J gene, clone size, CDR3 DNA, CDR3 protein. The D gene is left open where the match is weak. Where a row states a size, it is once, few, many or the class of an expanded clone; other rows omit it.

V gene: TRBV15; D gene: .; J gene: TRBJ2-1; clone size: .; CDR3 DNA: TGTGCCACCAGCAGATCCGCCCCGGGACTCCGCAATGAGCAGTTCTTC; CDR3 protein: CATSRSAPGLRNEQFF
V gene: TRBV7-2; D gene: TRBD2; J gene: TRBJ2-7; clone size: .; CDR3 DNA: TGTGCCAGCAGTCTGGGACTACTCTACGAGCAGTACTTC; CDR3 protein: CASSLGLLYEQYF
V gene: TRBV27; D gene: TRBD2; J gene: TRBJ2-1; clone size: .; CDR3 DNA: TGTGCCAGCAGTTTAGGGACTAGCCTTGAGCAGTTCTTC; CDR3 protein: CASSLGTSLEQFF
V gene: TRBV7-9; D gene: TRBD2; J gene: TRBJ2-1; clone size: .; CDR3 DNA: TGTGCCAGCAGCTTCATTAATTTTGGCGGGAGCGGCGATGAGCAGTTCTTC; CDR3 protein: CASSFINFGGSGDEQFF
V gene: TRBV4-1; D gene: .; J gene: TRBJ2-2; clone size: .; CDR3 DNA: TGCGCCAGCAGCCAAGGGACTGCCACCGGGGAGCTGTTTTTT; CDR3 protein: CASSQGTATGELFF
V gene: TRBV29-1; D gene: .; J gene: TRBJ2-1; clone size: .; CDR3 DNA: TGCAGCGTTGCCGGCACGCAGGCGATTACTGACAATGAGCAGTTCTTC; CDR3 protein: CSVAGTQAITDNEQFF
V gene: TRBV9; D gene: .; J gene: TRBJ2-7; clone size: .; CDR3 DNA: TGTGCCAGCAGCACCCAAGGAGGTCCTACTACCGAGCAGTACTTC; CDR3 protein: CASSTQGGPTTEQYF
V gene: TRBV5-1; D gene: .; J gene: TRBJ1-1; clone size: .; CDR3 DNA: TGCGCCAGCAGCTTATCCGACCGGGACACTGAAGCTTTCTTT; CDR3 protein: CASSLSDRDTEAFF
V gene: TRBV6-5; D gene: TRBD1; J gene: TRBJ1-5; clone size: .; CDR3 DNA: TGTGCCAGCAGACCAGGACAGGATAATCAGCCCCAGCATTTT; CDR3 protein: CASRPGQDNQPQHF
V gene: TRBV28; D gene: .; J gene: TRBJ2-2; clone size: few; CDR3 DNA: TGTGCCACCCAGACTAGTCTCACCGGGGAGCTGTTTTTT; CDR3 protein: CATQTSLTGELFF
V gene: TRBV6-1; D gene: TRBD1; J gene: TRBJ1-1; clone size: few; CDR3 DNA: TGTGCCAGCAGTGAACGGGCAGGGGGCTGGAACACTGAAGCTTTCTTT; CDR3 protein: CASSERAGGWNTEAFF
V gene: TRBV10-3; D gene: .; J gene: TRBJ2-6; clone size: few; CDR3 DNA: TGTGCCAGCCACGGACAGTCTGGGGCCAACGTCCTGACTTTC; CDR3 protein: CASHGQSGANVLTF
V gene: TRBV5-4; D gene: .; J gene: TRBJ2-5; clone size: .; CDR3 DNA: TGTGCCAGCAGCTCCCCGCCGGGACTCGAGACCCAGTACTTC; CDR3 protein: CASSSPPGLETQYF
V gene: TRBV28; D gene: .; J gene: TRBJ2-7; clone size: .; CDR3 DNA: TGTGCCAGCAGTCTACAGTTCTACGAGCAGTACTTC; CDR3 protein: CASSLQFYEQYF
V gene: TRBV2; D gene: TRBD2; J gene: TRBJ2-7; clone size: .; CDR3 DNA: TGTGCCAGCAGGGGGCCCGGGACTATTGGGCAGTACTTC; CDR3 protein: CASRGPGTIGQYF
V gene: TRBV5-1; D gene: TRBD1; J gene: TRBJ1-3; clone size: few; CDR3 DNA: TGCGCCAGCAGCCGGGACAGGGGGGATGGAAACACCATATATTTT; CDR3 protein: CASSRDRGDGNTIYF
V gene: TRBV30; D gene: TRBD1; J gene: TRBJ1-4; clone size: few; CDR3 DNA: TGTGCCCCCCCGTCAGGGGGCATTGTAACTAATGAAAAACTGTTTTTT; CDR3 protein: CAPPSGGIVTNEKLFF
V gene: TRBV20-1; D gene: .; J gene: TRBJ2-7; clone size: .; CDR3 DNA: TGCAGTGCCCAACTCGGACCGGAGGGTCCTTTC; CDR3 protein: CSAQLGPEGPF
V gene: TRBV29-1; D gene: .; J gene: TRBJ1-5; clone size: few; CDR3 DNA: TGCAGCGTTGTACCCGGGTATCAGCCCCAGCATTTT; CDR3 protein: CSVVPGYQPQHF
V gene: TRBV5-8; D gene: .; J gene: TRBJ1-1; clone size: .; CDR3 DNA: TGTGCCAGCAGCTCCATAGGCAGGGAAGCTTTCTTT; CDR3 protein: CASSSIGREAFF
V gene: TRBV15; D gene: .; J gene: TRBJ1-5; clone size: .; CDR3 DNA: TGTGCCACCAGCCGTGACCTCTTAGGGGGGGGGTATAGCAATCAGCCCCAGCATTTT; CDR3 protein: CATSRDLLGGGYSNQPQHF
V gene: TRBV7-9; D gene: TRBD1; J gene: TRBJ1-1; clone size: .; CDR3 DNA: TGTGCCAGCAGCTTACACGCCCGAAACAGGGGTGGGACTGAAGCTTTCTTT; CDR3 protein: CASSLHARNRGGTEAFF
V gene: TRBV4-3; D gene: TRBD2; J gene: TRBJ2-7; clone size: .; CDR3 DNA: TGCGCCAGCAGCCAAGGGGGAGGGATTTACGAGCAGTACTTC; CDR3 protein: CASSQGGGIYEQYF
V gene: TRBV19; D gene: .; J gene: TRBJ1-1; clone size: .; CDR3 DNA: TGTGCCAGCGGAACGGGGGGGTGGGCTGAAGCTTTCTTT; CDR3 protein: CASGTGGWAEAFF
V gene: TRBV19; D gene: .; J gene: TRBJ2-5; clone size: .; CDR3 DNA: TGTGCCAGTAGTGGCAGGCAAGAGACCCAGTACTTC; CDR3 protein: CASSGRQETQYF
V gene: TRBV2; D gene: .; J gene: TRBJ2-1; clone size: .; CDR3 DNA: TGTGCCAGCGGCCGGGACTCCTACAATGAGCAGTTCTTC; CDR3 protein: CASGRDSYNEQFF
V gene: TRBV6-5; D gene: TRBD1; J gene: TRBJ1-3; clone size: .; CDR3 DNA: TGTGCCAGCAGGGACAGGTACTACTCTGGAAACACCATATATTTT; CDR3 protein: CASRDRYYSGNTIYF
V gene: TRBV7-6; D gene: TRBD1; J gene: TRBJ1-5; clone size: once; CDR3 DNA: TGTGCCAGCAGCTTAGGGACAGGGGAAAATCAGCCCCAGCATTTT; CDR3 protein: CASSLGTGENQPQHF
V gene: TRBV6-5; D gene: .; J gene: TRBJ2-7; clone size: .; CDR3 DNA: TGTGCCAGCAGTTACTCGATGTCGGGAGAGCAGTGCTTC; CDR3 protein: CASSYSMSGEQCF
V gene: TRBV14; D gene: .; J gene: TRBJ2-3; clone size: .; CDR3 DNA: TGTGCCAGCAGCCTCGGACAGCTAGTTAATACGCAGTATTTT; CDR3 protein: CASSLGQLVNTQYF
V gene: TRBV14; D gene: .; J gene: TRBJ1-1; clone size: .; CDR3 DNA: TGTGCCAGCAGCCAAGTTCCGGGGTACACTGAAGCTTTCTTT; CDR3 protein: CASSQVPGYTEAFF
V gene: TRBV6-4; D gene: .; J gene: TRBJ1-1; clone size: few; CDR3 DNA: TGTGCCAGCAGCTTGGAGTCGAACACTGAGGCTTTCTTT; CDR3 protein: CASSLESNTEAFF
V gene: TRBV28; D gene: .; J gene: TRBJ2-7; clone size: few; CDR3 DNA: TGTGCCAGCAGTTTGTCGGGACACGGCTACGAGCAGTACTTC; CDR3 protein: CASSLSGHGYEQYF
V gene: TRBV5-1; D gene: .; J gene: TRBJ2-7; clone size: .; CDR3 DNA: TGCGCCAGCACCTTCCAGGGGATAGGCTACGAGCAGTACTTC; CDR3 protein: CASTFQGIGYEQYF
V gene: TRBV20-1; D gene: .; J gene: TRBJ2-5; clone size: .; CDR3 DNA: TGCAGTGCTAGTGACTGGAAGACCCAGTACTTC; CDR3 protein: CSASDWKTQYF
V gene: TRBV15; D gene: TRBD1; J gene: TRBJ1-6; clone size: .; CDR3 DNA: TGTGCCACCAGCAGGGACAGGACCCTTTCACCCCTCCACTTT; CDR3 protein: CATSRDRTLSPLHF
V gene: TRBV4-1; D gene: .; J gene: TRBJ1-2; clone size: .; CDR3 DNA: TGCGCCAGCAGCCAAGAAGTGGGGAGGGCTGTCTACACCTTC; CDR3 protein: CASSQEVGRAVYTF
V gene: TRBV7-8; D gene: TRBD1; J gene: TRBJ2-5; clone size: .; CDR3 DNA: TGTGCCAGCAGCCGCAGGGGGTGGCAAGAGACCCAGTACTTC; CDR3 protein: CASSRRGWQETQYF
V gene: TRBV2; D gene: TRBD1; J gene: TRBJ1-4; clone size: .; CDR3 DNA: TGTGCCAGCAGTGAACAGACAGGGAAACGTGGTGAAAAACTGTTTTTT; CDR3 protein: CASSEQTGKRGEKLFF
V gene: TRBV15; D gene: .; J gene: TRBJ2-7; clone size: .; CDR3 DNA: TGTGCCACCAGCAACAGGGTAGGAGCCTACGAGCAGTACTTC; CDR3 protein: CATSNRVGAYEQYF
V gene: TRBV29-1; D gene: .; J gene: TRBJ1-3; clone size: .; CDR3 DNA: TGCAGCGTCCTAATAAACCACTCTGGAAACACCATATATTTT; CDR3 protein: CSVLINHSGNTIYF
V gene: TRBV29-1; D gene: .; J gene: TRBJ1-1; clone size: once; CDR3 DNA: TGCAGCGTTGATCCGAACCTAAAGCAAGCTTTCTTT; CDR3 protein: CSVDPNLKQAFF
V gene: TRBV30; D gene: TRBD2; J gene: TRBJ2-5; clone size: .; CDR3 DNA: TGTGCCTGGACTAGCGGGAGGGCCCCCGAGACCCAGTACTTC; CDR3 protein: CAWTSGRAPETQYF
V gene: TRBV5-6; D gene: .; J gene: TRBJ1-5; clone size: .; CDR3 DNA: TGTGCCAGCAGCTCGACTGTAGGTCAGCCCCAGCATTTT; CDR3 protein: CASSSTVGQPQHF
V gene: TRBV15; D gene: TRBD1; J gene: TRBJ2-7; clone size: .; CDR3 DNA: TGTGCCACCAGCAGCCCTGGACAGGGCGGAGAGCAGTACTTC; CDR3 protein: CATSSPGQGGEQYF
V gene: TRBV10-3; D gene: TRBD2; J gene: TRBJ2-7; clone size: .; CDR3 DNA: TGTGCCATCAGTTCGACTAGCGGGGGCTCCTACGAGCAGTACTTC; CDR3 protein: CAISSTSGGSYEQYF